This T cell receptor (beta chain) was sequenced for a study of identifying expanded T cells in peripheral blood. In the case of this clone: Antigen specificity is unknown.

Repertoires were generated with immunoSEQ multiplex PCR, while TCRdb's copy carries only in-frame clones and drops some. The sample includes 100,000 to 110,000 clones, about 87% of them seen just once. Findings of the study overall: Clone count variance between approximately 2-week samples rose with total template count. Approximately 1.1 clones differed between technical replicates, versus approximately 16 and 19 over time.

Per the germline V gene, CDR1 is LGHNA and CDR2 is YSLEER. The CDR3 spans 14 residues. Trimming took 5 bases from V and 2 from J, leaving 13 bases between them. Healthy donors had no documented immune events, such as infections, while sampled. The sequence was obtained from a person aged 18-69 years in good health. Sequencing was performed on blood. The V gene is TRBV4-3, the J gene TRBJ2-7; tentatively, D is TRBD2 (6 bases). The CDR3 sequence: CASSFRDSPYEQYF. The DNA of the CDR3 is TGCGCCAGCAGCTTCCGGGACTCTCCCTACGAGCAGTACTTC.